This is a list of T cell receptor beta chains from one sample in a study of CD8+CD57+ T cells in acquired aplastic anemia. TCRdb ran MiXCR on the reads and lists one entry per CDR3 protein. The table has about 130,000 distinct CDR3 sequences, around two fifths seen once. Material: sorted CD4+, CD8+, or CD8+CD57+ T cells (not recorded which) from PBMCs. Source of these receptors: a human donor in good health, serving as a control. Both conserved end residues are part of each CDR3. A D gene is named only where the DNA matches it firmly. Part of the rows lack a size; the others show once, few, many or a class for expanded clones.

v_call	d_call	j_call	clone_size	cdr3_length	cdr3_aa	cdr3_nt
TRBV12-3/TRBV12-4	NA	TRBJ2-2	many	12	CASSWATGELFF	TGTGCCAGCAGTTGGGCGACCGGGGAGCTGTTTTTT
TRBV27	TRBD1	TRBJ1-1	NA	14	CASSLLEEGAVAFF	TGTGCCAGCAGTTTATTGGAGGAGGGGGCGGTGGCTTTCTTT
TRBV2	NA	TRBJ2-3	many	13	CASSEAGTDTQYF	TGTGCCAGCAGTGAAGCAGGCACAGATACGCAGTATTTT
TRBV28	TRBD1	TRBJ2-7	many	17	CASSLNGAGQDLYEQYF	TGTGCCAGCAGCCTCAATGGCGCGGGACAGGACCTCTACGAGCAGTACTTC
TRBV25-1	NA	TRBJ1-1	many	15	CASSDGTFLNTEAFF	TGTGCCAGCAGTGACGGGACCTTCCTAAACACTGAAGCTTTCTTT
TRBV7-9	NA	TRBJ1-2	many	14	CASSPYRASYGYTF	TGTGCCAGCAGCCCCTACAGGGCGAGCTATGGCTACACCTTC
TRBV20-1	NA	TRBJ2-3	few	18	CSARMIPLTGSSTDTQYF	TGCAGTGCTAGAATGATCCCCCTGACGGGGAGCAGCACAGATACGCAGTATTTT
TRBV4-3	TRBD2	TRBJ2-7	few	15	CASSQDNDAGDEQYF	TGCGCCAGCAGCCAAGATAATGATGCGGGGGACGAGCAGTACTTC
TRBV12-3/TRBV12-4	NA	TRBJ2-7	many	16	CASSPLRRAHSYEQYF	TGTGCCAGCAGTCCCCTGCGGAGGGCCCACTCCTACGAGCAGTACTTC
TRBV20-1	NA	TRBJ1-1	NA	16	CSARDRPGLSVTEAFF	TGCAGTGCTAGAGATAGGCCAGGACTTTCCGTCACTGAAGCTTTCTTT
TRBV11-2	TRBD1	TRBJ2-3	few	15	CASSTRTGYTGTQYF	TGTGCCAGCAGCACCCGGACAGGCTACACAGGTACGCAGTATTTT
TRBV20-1	TRBD1	TRBJ2-7	NA	13	CSASKGASYEQYF	TGCAGTGCTAGTAAGGGGGCCTCCTACGAGCAGTACTTC
TRBV2	NA	TRBJ2-5	NA	17	CASSVGVAAGLQETQYF	TGTGCCAGCAGTGTAGGCGTAGCGGCCGGGCTCCAAGAGACCCAGTACTTC
TRBV5-5	NA	TRBJ1-2	many	13	CASSLLVFADYTF	TGTGCCAGCAGCTTATTAGTTTTCGCGGACTACACCTTC
TRBV7-2	NA	TRBJ2-3	once	13	CASSRQRTDTQYF	TGTGCCAGCAGCAGACAGAGAACAGATACGCAGTATTTT
TRBV12-3/TRBV12-4	TRBD2	TRBJ2-3	many	16	CASSSPAGGPTDTQYF	TGTGCCAGCAGTTCTCCAGCGGGGGGGCCGACAGATACGCAGTATTTT
TRBV19	NA	TRBJ1-1	many	14	CASSPGQMGTEAFF	TGTGCCAGTAGTCCCGGACAGATGGGGACTGAAGCTTTCTTT
TRBV3-1	TRBD1	TRBJ1-2	NA	15	CAGSPWTGEDKGYTF	TGTGCCGGCAGCCCGTGGACAGGGGAGGATAAGGGCTACACCTTC
TRBV20-1	TRBD1	TRBJ1-2	many	15	CSASGTDHSNYGYTF	TGCAGTGCCTCGGGGACAGACCATTCTAACTATGGCTACACCTTC
TRBV2	NA	TRBJ2-7	NA	11	CASSDPDEQYF	TGTGCCAGCAGTGATCCGGACGAGCAGTACTTC
TRBV10-3	NA	TRBJ2-2	NA	15	CASSLVGRDTGELFF	TGTGCCAGCAGCTTAGTCGGGCGAGACACCGGGGAGCTGTTTTTT
TRBV6-1	NA	TRBJ2-7	many	12	CASDLSSYEQYF	TGTGCCAGCGACCTCTCCTCCTACGAGCAGTACTTC
TRBV2	NA	TRBJ2-5	NA	15	CASRDKILRSETQYF	TGTGCCAGCAGGGACAAGATACTTAGGAGCGAGACCCAGTACTTC
TRBV11-3	NA	TRBJ2-7	many	13	CASAGQRSYEQYF	TGTGCCAGCGCGGGACAGAGATCCTACGAGCAGTACTTC
TRBV20-1	TRBD2	TRBJ2-1	NA	15	CSARGLAGAVDEQFF	TGCAGTGCTAGAGGGCTAGCGGGGGCTGTCGATGAGCAGTTCTTC
TRBV7-3	TRBD1	TRBJ2-6	once	17	CASSTRQGGPGANVLTF	TGTGCCAGCAGCACCCGACAGGGGGGTCCTGGGGCCAACGTCCTGACTTTC
TRBV24-1	NA	TRBJ2-3	many	16	CATSDLSGNRKDTQYF	TGTGCCACCAGTGATTTGTCGGGAAATCGGAAAGATACGCAGTATTTT
TRBV15	TRBD1	TRBJ1-5	few	14	CATRAGAGGQPQHF	TGTGCCACCAGGGCCGGAGCAGGGGGTCAGCCCCAGCATTTT
TRBV6-7	TRBD1	TRBJ1-2	few	17	CASSQRPIQGVDYGYTF	TGTGCCAGCAGTCAACGGCCAATACAGGGGGTTGACTATGGCTACACCTTC